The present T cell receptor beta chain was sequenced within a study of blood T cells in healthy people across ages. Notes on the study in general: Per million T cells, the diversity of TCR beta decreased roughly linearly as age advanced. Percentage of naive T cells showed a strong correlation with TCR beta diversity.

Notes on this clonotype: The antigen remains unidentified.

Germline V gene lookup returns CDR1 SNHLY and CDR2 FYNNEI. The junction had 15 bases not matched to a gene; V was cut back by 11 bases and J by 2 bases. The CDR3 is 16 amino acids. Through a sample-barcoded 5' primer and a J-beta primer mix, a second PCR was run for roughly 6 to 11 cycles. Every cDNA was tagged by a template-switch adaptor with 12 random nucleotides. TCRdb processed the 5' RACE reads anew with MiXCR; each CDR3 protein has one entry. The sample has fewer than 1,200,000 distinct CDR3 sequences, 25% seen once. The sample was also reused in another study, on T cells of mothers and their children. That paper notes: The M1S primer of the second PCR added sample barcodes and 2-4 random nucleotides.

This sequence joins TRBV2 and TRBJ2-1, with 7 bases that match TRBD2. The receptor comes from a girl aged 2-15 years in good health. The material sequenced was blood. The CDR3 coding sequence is TGTGCCGGGGGAGATAAAACTAGCGACCCCTACAATGAGCAGTTCTTC. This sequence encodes CAGGDKTSDPYNEQFF.